This TCR beta chain was recorded in a study of shared clonotypes between healthy human individuals (dated by TCRdb to about 2020). About the study as a whole: A couple of women and a few men aged 18 to 49 years were included in the cohort. For each donor, three plates each were used for CD4 naive and CD4 memory, two plates were used for CD8 naive, and one plate was used for CD8 memory. To estimate repertoire size and how much clonotypes are shared between individuals, the study performed deep sequencing of blood TCR repertoires from a handful of healthy adults. To increase sequencing depth and limit assay-specific biases, different laboratories used diverse techniques to prepare libraries and sequence TCR repertoires. Each donor's leukapheresis produced roughly between roughly 0.85 and 10 billion PBMCs. Paper-wide results and their limitations: Compared with non-shared clonotypes, the clonotypes found in all four sorted-subset donors had higher generation probabilities. Rarefaction of sorted-subset datasets indicated incomplete sequencing despite the large sequencing depth. Sampling was restricted to blood, and TCR repertoires in tissues likely differ from the TCR repertoires found in blood. The small number of donors limited the genetic and exposure-history diversity represented. When several donors were compared, the shared fraction of clonotypes was around 4.6% for naive CD4, about 4% for naive CD8, 2.3% for memory CD4, and less than 0.5% for memory CD8. Pairwise subsampling led to the expectation that sequencing depth would affect the degree of clonotype sharing among donors. Larger estimated clonotype richness was generally found for naive subsets than for memory subsets.

TCR CDR3 regions were amplified from genomic DNA by multiplex PCR using the deep immunoSEQ assay. Extracted genomic DNA from each cell subset was distributed evenly across all wells of several immunoSEQ 96-well plates, and each plate was treated as a replicate. For sorted subsets, each replicate PCR was loaded with 200 ng genomic DNA, equivalent to some 27,000 T cell genomes. Purified libraries were measured with a Qubit 3.0 fluorometer, size-checked on a Bioanalyzer 2100, and measured again with the KAPA Library Quantification kit. Every immunoSEQ 96-well plate was sequenced on a dedicated single-read 150-cycle Illumina NextSeq 550 flow cell. Processing in the source paper ran as follows. Because the immunoSEQ output held only junctional sequences and lacked quality scores, the filtering could not match the filtering applied to full-length reads. To assign V/J genes and CDR3, sequences were annotated using PyIR, a Python wrapper for IgBLAST v1.9, with IMGT germline references. Any read was removed if the V/J assignment was weak (E-value above 1e-6), the CDR3 was missing, or the read contained stop codons, out-of-frame junctions, or ambiguous translated residues. A V3J clonotype was defined by an identical inferred V gene, J gene, and CDR3 amino acid sequence. The percentage overlap between two repertoires was calculated by dividing the number of shared unique clonotypes by the size of the smaller repertoire. Richness of each repertoire was evaluated using RTK rarefaction, the Chao1 estimator, and Recon v2.1 estimates of unobserved clonotypes. OLGA was used to compute generation probabilities for all TCRbeta clonotypes that the gDNA method yielded from four donors. The immuneACCESS repertoire file appears here via TCRdb, limited to in-frame rearrangements. These files lack a portion of the clones; in checked studies, under half of the deficit traces to unresolved V genes, and the cause of the others is not known. D and trimming were read from the DNA, whereas the V and J calls and clone size are those reported in that table. The sample table holds 2,500,000 or so clones, of which around nine tenths were seen once. The ten largest make up 0.14% of the sample.

The CDR3, cysteine through phenylalanine, is 15 amino acids long. CDR3 DNA is the only sequence kept; it has 45 bases, read in frame from the first base. The germline V gene encodes CDR1 LNHDA and CDR2 SQIVND (reference sequence). V is clipped by 4 bases and J by 4 bases, and the sequence between their germline boundaries is 14 bases long. Donors were healthy HIV-negative adults with no recently reported acute infections or vaccinations. Every donor was a Caucasian adult residing in Nashville, Tennessee, USA. CD4+ T cells were enriched through magnetic negative selection, after which naive cells were positively selected on CD45RA and the remaining negative fraction served as the memory subset. Blood was collected by leukapheresis, and PBMCs were isolated by Ficoll-Histopaque density gradient centrifugation and then cryopreserved in liquid nitrogen vapor phase. Analytical flow cytometry was used to check the purity and quantity of every magnetically sorted T cell population. Genomic DNA was isolated from each sorted fraction and quantified by UV absorbance on a Nanodrop 2000c.

About this clone: The clone's antigen remains unknown. No much larger clonotype is one base removed from it; base qualities were not supplied.

The TCR comes from a man aged 18 to 30 in good health. Input material: naive CD4+ T cells sorted from blood. Sample cell subset or site, as interpreted from the label and publication: CD45RA+ positively selected. The V gene is TRBV19 and the J gene is TRBJ1-5; the D gene is unclear. In nucleotides, the sequence is TGTGCCAGTAGTAACGACGGATCCTCTAATCAGCCCCAGCATTTT. This translates into CASSNDGSSNQPQHF. The variable domain in full, with residues beyond the CDR3 obtained from the reference TRBV19 and TRBJ1-5 genes, is DGGITQSPKYLFRKEGQNVTLSCEQNLNHDAMYWYRQDPGQGLRLIYYSQIVNDFQKGDIAEGYSVSREKKESFPLTVTSAQKNPTAFYLCASSNDGSSNQPQHFGDGTRLSIL.